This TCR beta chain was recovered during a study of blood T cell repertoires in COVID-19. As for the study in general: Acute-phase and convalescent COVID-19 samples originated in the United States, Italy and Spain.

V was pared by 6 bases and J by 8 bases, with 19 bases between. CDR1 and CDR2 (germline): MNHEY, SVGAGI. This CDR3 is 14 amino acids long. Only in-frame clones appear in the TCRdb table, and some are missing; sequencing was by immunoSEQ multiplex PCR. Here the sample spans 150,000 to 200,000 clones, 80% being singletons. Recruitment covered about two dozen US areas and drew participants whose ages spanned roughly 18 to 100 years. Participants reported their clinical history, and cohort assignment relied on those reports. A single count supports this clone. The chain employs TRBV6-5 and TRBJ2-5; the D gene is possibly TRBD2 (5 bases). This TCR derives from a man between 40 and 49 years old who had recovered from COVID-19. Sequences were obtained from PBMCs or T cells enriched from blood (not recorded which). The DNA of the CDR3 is TGTGCCAGCAGCGGGGAGCAACCCGATAGAACCCAGTACTTC. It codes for CASSGEQPDRTQYF.